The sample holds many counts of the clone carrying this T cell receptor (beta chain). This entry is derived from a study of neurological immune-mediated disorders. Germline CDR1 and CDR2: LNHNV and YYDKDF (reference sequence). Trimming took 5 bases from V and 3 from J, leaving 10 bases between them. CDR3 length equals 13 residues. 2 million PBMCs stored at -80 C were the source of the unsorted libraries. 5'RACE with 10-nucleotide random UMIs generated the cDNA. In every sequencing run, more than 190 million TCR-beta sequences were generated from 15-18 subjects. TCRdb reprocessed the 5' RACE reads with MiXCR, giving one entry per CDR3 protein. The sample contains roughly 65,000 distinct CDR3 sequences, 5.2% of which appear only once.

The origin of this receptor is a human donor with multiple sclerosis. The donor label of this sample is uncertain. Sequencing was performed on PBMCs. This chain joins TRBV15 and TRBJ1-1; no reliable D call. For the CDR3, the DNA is TGTGCCACCAGCCCTGGGTGGTACACTGAAGCTTTCTTT. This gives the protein CATSPGWYTEAFF.